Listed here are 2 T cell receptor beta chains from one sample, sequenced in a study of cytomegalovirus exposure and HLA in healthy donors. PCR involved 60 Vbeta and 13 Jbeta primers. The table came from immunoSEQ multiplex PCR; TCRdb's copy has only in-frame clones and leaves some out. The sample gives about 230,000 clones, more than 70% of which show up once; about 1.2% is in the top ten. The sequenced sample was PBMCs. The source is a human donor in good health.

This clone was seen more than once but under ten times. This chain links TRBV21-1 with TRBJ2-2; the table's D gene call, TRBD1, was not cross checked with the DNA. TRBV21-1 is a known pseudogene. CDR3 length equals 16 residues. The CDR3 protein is CASSKVRGSDTGELFF. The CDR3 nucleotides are TGTGCCAGCAGCAAAGTGAGGGGGAGTGACACCGGGGAGCTGTTTTTT.

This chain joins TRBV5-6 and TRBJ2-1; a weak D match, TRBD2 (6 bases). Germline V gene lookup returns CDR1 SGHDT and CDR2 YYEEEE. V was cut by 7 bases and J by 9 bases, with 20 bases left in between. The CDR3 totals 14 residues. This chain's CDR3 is CASAEEGSGGEQFF. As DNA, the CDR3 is TGTGCCAGCGCCGAGGAGGGATCGGGTGGTGAGCAGTTCTTC.